The 28 T cell receptor beta chains in this list originate from one sample, sequenced in a study of T-cell reconstitution after alpha-beta-depleted transplantation in children. A library of TCRbeta sequences, prepared with unique molecular identifiers, was generated. TCRdb passed the PCR reads through MiXCR, listing each CDR3 protein once. In the table there are about 230,000 distinct CDR3 sequences, 9.7% of which are singletons. The input for sequencing was PBMCs from the stem cell graft donor, taken from the stem cell graft. The receptors originated from a human donor who donated a stem cell graft to a child with SCID.

The chain has TRBV4-1 and TRBJ2-7; D is perhaps TRBD1 or TRBD2 (5 bases each). CDR1 and CDR2 (germline): MGHRA, YSYEKL. The CDR3 length is 15 residues. Trimming left V 1 base short and J 0 bases short, with 10 bases between. The CDR3 DNA reads as TGCGCCAGCAGCCAAGCTGCAGGGACCTCCTACGAGCAGTACTTC. Translation: CASSQAAGTSYEQYF.

This clonotype was counted at least ten times. The CDR3 is CASSLPGVGYGYTF. In DNA, the CDR3 is TGTGCCAGCAGTCTTCCCGGGGTAGGCTATGGCTACACCTTC. The V and J genes are TRBV12-3 or TRBV12-4 and TRBJ1-2; no definite D call. Trimming left V 5 bases short and J 4 bases short, with 14 bases between. This CDR3 has 14 residues.

This clonotype occurred a few times. This chain connects TRBV19 to TRBJ1-1, with D hard to call. Germline V gives CDR1 LNHDA, CDR2 SQIVND (reference sequence). This CDR3 is 14 amino acids long. The V gene lost 7 bases and the J gene lost 10 bases, with 22 bases spanning the gap. CDR3 in DNA: TGTGCCAGTAACCTCCGGCCCCGACCGAAAGGAGCTTTCTTT. This encodes CASNLRPRPKGAFF.

Ten or more counts support this clonotype. The V and J genes are TRBV9 and TRBJ2-3, with 9 bases identical to TRBD2. The CDR3 has 17 residues. V dropped 0 bases and J dropped 6; count of bases not matched to a gene: 11. Germline CDR1 is SGDLS and CDR2 is YYNGEE. The CDR3 region is CASSVDSPSGAADTQYF. For the CDR3, the DNA is TGTGCCAGCAGCGTAGATTCGCCTAGCGGGGCTGCGGATACGCAGTATTTT. The full variable domain, its missing parts supplied by reference TRBV9 and TRBJ2-3, is DSGVTQTPKHLITATGQRVTLRCSPRSGDLSVYWYQQSLDQGLQFLIQYYNGEERAKGNILERFSAQQFPDLHSELNLSSLELGDSALYFCASSVDSPSGAADTQYFGPGTRLTVL.

This clonotype was observed at least ten times. This chain connects TRBV4-1 to TRBJ1-6; D gene ambiguous. There are 16 residues in the CDR3. The V end lost 5 bases, the J end lost 0 bases, and 11 bases lay between the germline ends. Germline CDR1 is MGHRA and CDR2 is YSYEKL. The CDR3 DNA reads TGCGCCAGCAGCACCCAACAGCGCTCCTATAATTCACCCCTCCACTTT. Translating gives CASSTQQRSYNSPLHF.

This clonotype was observed many times. The V and J genes are TRBV5-1 and TRBJ1-1; no definite D call. Trimming took off 0 bases at V and 2 bases at J, with 8 bases between the two ends. The CDR3 totals 14 residues. CDR1 is SGHRS, CDR2 YFSETQ, per germline. The CDR3 sequence is CASSLDQRNTEAFF. The CDR3 DNA reads as TGCGCCAGCAGCTTGGACCAGCGAAACACTGAAGCTTTCTTT. Full variable domain (remainder filled in from reference TRBV5-1 and TRBJ1-1): KAGVTQTPRYLIKTRGQQVTLSCSPISGHRSVSWYQQTPGQGLQFLFEYFSETQRNKGNFPGRFSGRQFSNSRSEMNVSTLELGDSALYLCASSLDQRNTEAFFGQGTRLTVV.

This clonotype was picked up many times. The gene calls are TRBV7-8 and TRBJ2-1, with D possibly being TRBD1 or TRBD2 (6 bases each). Germline CDR1 is SGHVS and CDR2 is FQNEAQ. The CDR3 length is 14 residues. The V end was cut by 5 bases, the J end by 8 bases, with 16 bases between. CDR3 in amino acids: CASSLLGGPDEQFF. The CDR3 DNA is TGTGCCAGCAGCCTGCTGGGGGGCCCAGATGAGCAGTTCTTC.

In this sample, this clonotype turned up many times. V usage is TRBV27 and J usage is TRBJ1-6; 11 nucleotides match TRBD1. Germline CDR1 is MNHEY and CDR2 is SMNVEV (reference sequence). The CDR3 is made up of 16 amino acids. J gave up 9 bases and V 4 bases, and 8 bases lay outside the gene matches. The CDR3 spells CASSYRGQGASSPLHF. The CDR3 nucleotides are TGTGCCAGCAGTTATCGAGGACAGGGGGCATCTTCACCCCTCCACTTT.

The CDR3 region has the DNA TGTGCCCTCGGCTCGGCGTACAATGAGCAGTTCTTC. Amino acids: CALGSAYNEQFF. The V call is TRBV7-9, the J call TRBJ2-1; D remains ambiguous. V was cut by 11 bases and J by 4 bases, with 12 bases left in between. CDR1 is SEHNR, CDR2 FQNEAQ, per germline (reference sequence). This CDR3 is 12 amino acids long.

This clonotype was detected ten times or more. The chain recombines TRBV20-1 with TRBJ2-7; perhaps D is TRBD1 or TRBD2 (5 bases each). Germline V lookup: CDR1 DFQATT, CDR2 SNEGSKA (reference sequence). V lost 7 bases to trimming and J lost 4 bases, with 17 bases between them. The CDR3 extends over 13 amino acids. The DNA for the CDR3 is TGCAGTGTGCCAGGGACCGCCAGGTACGAGCAGTACTTC. This sequence encodes CSVPGTARYEQYF.

This clonotype was counted many times. The chain has TRBV11-2 and TRBJ2-1; 14 bases match TRBD2. With V trimmed by 5 bases and J by 0 bases, 6 bases remained unmatched. Per the germline V gene, CDR1 is SGHAT and CDR2 is FQNNGV. This CDR3 comprises 18 residues. CDR3 sequence reads: CASSPTSGGGSSYNEQFF. CDR3 DNA: TGTGCCAGCAGCCCGACTAGCGGGGGGGGAAGCTCCTACAATGAGCAGTTCTTC.

This clonotype was recorded many times. J is TRBJ1-2 and V is TRBV29-1; D is perhaps TRBD1 (5 bases). The ends were cut back, 0 bases at V and 7 bases at J, with 15 bases in the middle. The germline CDR1 and CDR2 sequences are SQVTM and ANQGSEA. The CDR3 sequence is 14 residues long. The CDR3 here is CSVEDKAGFGGYTF. CDR3 sequence (DNA): TGCAGCGTTGAAGATAAGGCAGGGTTCGGTGGCTACACCTTC.

This clonotype was observed at least ten times. The V and J genes are TRBV20-1 and TRBJ2-7; 7 bases align to TRBD1. Trimming at V came to 3 bases and at J to 6 bases, leaving 11 bases not matched to a gene. Germline V CDR1 and CDR2: DFQATT, SNEGSKA (reference sequence). This CDR3 contains 14 residues. The CDR3 here is CSARVTGVVGEQYF. CDR3 sequence (DNA): TGCAGTGCTAGGGTTACAGGGGTCGTAGGCGAGCAGTACTTC.

This clonotype was found many times. This chain connects TRBV20-1 to TRBJ1-4; D call uncertain. With 6 bases removed from V and 8 bases from J, the gap between germline ends came to 13 bases. Germline CDR1 DFQATT, CDR2 SNEGSKA (reference sequence). This CDR3 is 12 amino acids long. CDR3 in DNA: TGCAGTGCGCCACGGGAGGCCGAAAAACTGTTTTTT. Protein product: CSAPREAEKLFF.

V gene TRBV7-9 combines with J gene TRBJ2-2; D remains unclear. This CDR3 has 17 residues. Germline assignment: CDR1 SEHNR and CDR2 FQNEAQ (reference sequence). V was pared by 3 bases and J by 1 base, with 15 bases between. CDR3 protein: CASSFVPAGLNTGELFF. The CDR3 DNA sequence: TGTGCCAGCAGCTTTGTTCCGGCAGGCCTGAACACCGGGGAGCTGTTTTTT.

The chain combines TRBV10-3 with TRBJ1-6; maybe TRBD1 (5 bases). The CDR3 sequence is 16 residues long. Germline-derived CDR1 and CDR2 are ENHRY and SYGVKD. Trimming stripped 5 bases from V and 9 bases from J, with 20 bases between. The CDR3 DNA reads as TGTGCCATCAGTTCCCAGGGAGTCGCTATGGGTTCACCCCTCCACTTT. This translates into CAISSQGVAMGSPLHF.

This clonotype was detected many times. This sequence joins TRBV7-8 and TRBJ2-5, with a weak D call TRBD2 (5 bases). CDR3 length equals 16 residues. The V end lost 2 bases, the J end lost 0 bases, and 13 bases lay between the germline ends. Per germline, CDR1 SGHVS and CDR2 FQNEAQ. The CDR3, as DNA: TGTGCCAGCAGCTTAATTTGGAGCGGAGACCAAGAGACCCAGTACTTC. Translating it yields CASSLIWSGDQETQYF. Looking up the rest from reference TRBV7-8 and TRBJ2-5 gives the full variable domain: GAGVSQSPRYKVAKRGQDVALRCDPISGHVSLFWYQQALGQGPEFLTYFQNEAQLDKSGLPSDRFFAERPEGSVSTLKIQRTQQEDSAVYLCASSLIWSGDQETQYFGPGTRLLVL.

This clonotype occurred many times. The CDR3 reads CSARSAGTYTEAFF. CDR3 in DNA: TGCAGTGCTAGATCAGCAGGGACATACACTGAAGCTTTCTTT. V usage is TRBV20-1 and J usage is TRBJ1-1; D may be TRBD1 (6 bases). The CDR3 has 14 residues. V was cut by 2 bases and J by 3 bases, with 13 bases left in between. Germline V lookup: CDR1 DFQATT, CDR2 SNEGSKA (reference sequence).

There are many counts of this clonotype. V is TRBV7-9 and J is TRBJ1-2, with D hard to call. The CDR3 is 14 amino acids. V lost 5 bases and J lost 7, with 17 bases in between. In germline, CDR1 is SEHNR, CDR2 FQNEAQ (reference sequence). The CDR3: CASSLTGMDGGYTF. CDR3 DNA sequence: TGTGCCAGCAGCCTCACCGGGATGGACGGTGGCTACACCTTC.

This clonotype was counted many times. V and J are TRBV14 and TRBJ1-2; perhaps TRBD1 as D (6 bases). CDR1 and CDR2 (germline): SGHDN, FVKESK. CDR3 length equals 15 residues. V was pared by 0 bases and J by 7 bases, with 15 bases between. The CDR3 DNA reads as TGTGCCAGCAGCCAAGATAGGGGGAACTACGGTGGCTACACCTTC. It specifies CASSQDRGNYGGYTF.

This clonotype appeared many times. The chain joins TRBV20-1 to TRBJ2-5, with TRBD2 identical over 10 bases. Germline CDR1 DFQATT, CDR2 SNEGSKA (reference sequence). J lost 1 base, V lost 6 bases, and 11 bases had no gene match. This CDR3 has 16 amino acids. The CDR3 loop is CSASRASGGLQETQYF. DNA for the CDR3: TGCAGTGCGAGCAGGGCTAGCGGGGGCCTCCAAGAGACCCAGTACTTC.

This clonotype was picked up many times. The V call is TRBV12-3 or TRBV12-4, the J call TRBJ1-1, with D uncertain. The CDR3 totals 10 residues. V shed 6 bases and J shed 8 bases, with 7 bases lying between them. For the CDR3, the DNA is TGTGCCAGCAGCCCGGGCGAAGCTTTCTTT. This codes for CASSPGEAFF.

This clonotype was found many times. The chain links TRBV10-3 to TRBJ2-7; D is unresolved. V was cut by 11 bases and J by 5 bases, with 7 bases left in between. CDR1 and CDR2 from the germline V gene are ENHRY and SYGVKD. The CDR3 spans 9 residues. The CDR3, as DNA: TGTGCCTCACCGGACGAGCAGTACTTC. It is translated as CASPDEQYF.

This clonotype has at least ten counts. This rearrangement joins TRBV27 to TRBJ1-4; TRBD1 aligns across 8 bases. Germline values: CDR1 MNHEY, CDR2 SMNVEV (reference sequence). The CDR3 consists of 15 residues. Trimming cost V 4 bases and J 6 bases; bases outside gene matches: 7. The CDR3 sequence is CASSSADRVHEKLFF. The CDR3 coding sequence is TGTGCCAGCAGTTCGGCGGACAGGGTCCATGAAAAACTGTTTTTT.

Ten or more counts support this clonotype. The chain has TRBV7-2 and TRBJ2-5; 8 nucleotides match TRBD2. J gave up 5 bases and V 1 base, and 6 bases lay outside the gene matches. Per the germline V gene, CDR1 is SGHTA and CDR2 is FQGNSA. The CDR3 totals 15 residues. The CDR3 nucleotides are TGTGCCAGCAGCTTAGGAGGGCGGGGGGTTGAGACCCAGTACTTC. This codes for CASSLGGRGVETQYF.

This clonotype was detected many times. This chain links TRBV11-2 with TRBJ2-1; no clear D gene. Germline V gives CDR1 SGHAT, CDR2 FQNNGV. The CDR3 has 17 residues. Trimming removed 1 base at V and 2 bases at J, with 15 bases between. The CDR3 region has the DNA TGTGCCAGCAGCTTAGTGGCCTCGCGGCCCACCTACAATGAGCAGTTCTTC. It specifies CASSLVASRPTYNEQFF. Based on the CDR3 plus reference TRBV11-2 and TRBJ2-1, the full variable domain is EAGVAQSPRYKIIEKRQSVAFWCNPISGHATLYWYQQILGQGPKLLIQFQNNGVVDDSQLPKDRFSAERLKGVDSTLKIQPAKLEDSAVYLCASSLVASRPTYNEQFFGPGTRLTVL.

This clonotype was observed many times. The CDR3 spells CASSQATREQYF. CDR3 nucleotide sequence: TGTGCCAGCAGCCAAGCGACCCGGGAGCAGTACTTC. The genes are TRBV3-1 and TRBJ2-7; D is unresolved. CDR1 LGHDT and CDR2 YNNKEL come from the germline V gene (reference sequence). V was clipped by 1 base and J by 7 bases, with 8 bases between them. This CDR3 has 12 residues.

This clonotype occurred a few times. This chain links TRBV19 with TRBJ1-4; 9 nucleotides align to TRBD1. After removal of 5 bases from V and 0 bases from J, the junction contained 4 bases not matched to a gene. This CDR3 has 16 residues. Per the germline V gene, CDR1 is LNHDA and CDR2 is SQIVND (reference sequence). The CDR3 coding sequence is TGTGCCAGTAGTCCAAGGACAGGGGCAACTAATGAAAAACTGTTTTTT. Protein: CASSPRTGATNEKLFF.